This TCR beta chain was observed in a study of cytomegalovirus exposure and HLA in healthy donors. Study outcomes and limitations: TCR beta sequences reportedly predicted the HLA-A and HLA-B alleles of most subjects accurately.

The PCR ran on 60 Vbeta and 13 Jbeta primers. In the authors' methods: A later analysis tallied 65 million to 85 million unique TCR beta chains, approximately 10 million of them shared. Clones were read by immunoSEQ multiplex PCR, and TCRdb kept only the in-frame ones, dropping some. V, J and clone size are taken as reported in that table, and D and trimming were inferred from the DNA itself. The sample consists of about 230,000 clones, around 80% of them appearing once. In regard to this clone: Its target is unknown.

From germline, CDR1 is LGHNA and CDR2 YSLEER. The CDR3 spans 15 residues. Source material: PBMCs. The rearrangement links TRBV4-3 to TRBJ2-5; TRBD1 matches at 8 bases. The end of the DNA aligns better with TRBJ2-7, so the J call may be wrong. This TCR was recovered from a woman aged 40-49 years in good health and CMV-seronegative. The CDR3 sequence: CASSQEGTGTYEQYF. The CDR3 DNA reads as TGCGCCAGCAGCCAAGAAGGGACAGGAACCTACGAGCAGTACTTC.